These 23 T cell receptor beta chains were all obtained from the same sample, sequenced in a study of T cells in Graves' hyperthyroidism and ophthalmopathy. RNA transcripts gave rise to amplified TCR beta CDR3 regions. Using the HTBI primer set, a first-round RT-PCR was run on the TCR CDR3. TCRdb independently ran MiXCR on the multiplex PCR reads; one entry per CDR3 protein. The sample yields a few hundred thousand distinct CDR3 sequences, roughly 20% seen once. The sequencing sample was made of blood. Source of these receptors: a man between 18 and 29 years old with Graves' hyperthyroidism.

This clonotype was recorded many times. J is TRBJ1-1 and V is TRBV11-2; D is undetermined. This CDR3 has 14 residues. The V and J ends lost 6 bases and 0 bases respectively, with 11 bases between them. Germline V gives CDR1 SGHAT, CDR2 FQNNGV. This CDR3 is CASRPAGMNTEAFF. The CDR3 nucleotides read TGTGCCAGCAGACCTGCGGGGATGAACACTGAAGCTTTCTTT.

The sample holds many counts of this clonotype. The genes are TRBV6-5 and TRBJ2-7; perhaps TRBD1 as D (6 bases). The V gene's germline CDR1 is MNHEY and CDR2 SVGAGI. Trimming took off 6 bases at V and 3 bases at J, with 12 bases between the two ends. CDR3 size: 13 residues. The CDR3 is CASRSQGLYEQYF. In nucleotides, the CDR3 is TGTGCCAGCAGGTCACAGGGCCTCTACGAGCAGTACTTC.

DNA for the CDR3: TGCGCCAGCAGCCAAGATATCGGGCAGGGGGCGTTTATCACCGGGGAGCTGTTTTTT. Its translation: CASSQDIGQGAFITGELFF. This sequence joins TRBV4-1 and TRBJ2-2; TRBD1 matches at 8 bases. CDR3 length: 19 amino acids. Germline values: CDR1 MGHRA, CDR2 YSYEKL. V dropped 0 bases and J dropped 4; count of bases not matched to a gene: 13.

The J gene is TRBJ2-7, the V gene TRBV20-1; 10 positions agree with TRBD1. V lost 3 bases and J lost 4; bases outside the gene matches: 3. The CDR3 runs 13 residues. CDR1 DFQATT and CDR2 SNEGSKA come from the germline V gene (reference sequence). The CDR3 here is CSASAGQGYEQYF. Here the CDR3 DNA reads TGCAGTGCTAGTGCGGGACAGGGGTACGAGCAGTACTTC.

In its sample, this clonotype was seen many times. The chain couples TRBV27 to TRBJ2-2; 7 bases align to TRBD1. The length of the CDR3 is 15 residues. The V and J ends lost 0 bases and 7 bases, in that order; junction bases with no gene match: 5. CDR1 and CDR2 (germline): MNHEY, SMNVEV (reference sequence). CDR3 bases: TGTGCCAGCAGTTTATCCCGGACAGGTGGCGGGGAGCTGTTTTTT. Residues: CASSLSRTGGGELFF.

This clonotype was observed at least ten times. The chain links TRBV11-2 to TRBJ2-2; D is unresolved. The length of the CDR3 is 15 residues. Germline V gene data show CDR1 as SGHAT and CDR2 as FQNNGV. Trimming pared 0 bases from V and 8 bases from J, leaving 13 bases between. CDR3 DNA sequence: TGTGCCAGCAGCTTAGATTGGACGGATTCAGGGGAGCTGTTTTTT. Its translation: CASSLDWTDSGELFF.

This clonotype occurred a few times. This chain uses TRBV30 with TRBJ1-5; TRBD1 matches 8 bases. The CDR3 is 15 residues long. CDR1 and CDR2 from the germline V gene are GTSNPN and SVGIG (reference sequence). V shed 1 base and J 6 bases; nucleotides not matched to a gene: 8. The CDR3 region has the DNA TGTGCCTGGAGTGCGGGACAGGTGAACCCTCAGCCCCAGCATTTT. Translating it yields CAWSAGQVNPQPQHF. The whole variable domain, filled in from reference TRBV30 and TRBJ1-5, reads SQTIHQWPATLVQPVGSPLSLECTVEGTSNPNLYWYRQAAGRGLQLLFYSVGIGQISSEVPQNLSASRPQDRQFILSSKKLLLSDSGFYLCAWSAGQVNPQPQHFGDGTRLSIL.

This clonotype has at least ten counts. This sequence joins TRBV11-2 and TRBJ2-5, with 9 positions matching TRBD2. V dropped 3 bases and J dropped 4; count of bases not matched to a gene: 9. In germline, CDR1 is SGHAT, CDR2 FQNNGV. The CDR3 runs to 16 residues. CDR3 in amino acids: CASSFGMAGGPETQYF. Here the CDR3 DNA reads TGTGCCAGCAGCTTTGGAATGGCGGGGGGGCCAGAGACCCAGTACTTC.

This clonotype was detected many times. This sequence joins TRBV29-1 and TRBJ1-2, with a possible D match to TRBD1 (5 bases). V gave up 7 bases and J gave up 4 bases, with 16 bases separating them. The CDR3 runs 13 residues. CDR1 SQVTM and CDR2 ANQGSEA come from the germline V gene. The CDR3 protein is CSAHVQGGYGYTF. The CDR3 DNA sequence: TGCAGCGCCCACGTGCAGGGCGGCTATGGCTACACCTTC.

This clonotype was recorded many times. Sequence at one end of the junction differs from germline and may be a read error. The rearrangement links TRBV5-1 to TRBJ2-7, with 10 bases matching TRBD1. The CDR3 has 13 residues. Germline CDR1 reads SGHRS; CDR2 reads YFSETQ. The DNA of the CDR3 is TGTGCCAGCAGCTCCGGGACAGGGGTCGAGCAGTACTTC. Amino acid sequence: CASSSGTGVEQYF. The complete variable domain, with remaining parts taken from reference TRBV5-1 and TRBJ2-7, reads KAGVTQTPRYLIKTRGQQVTLSCSPISGHRSVSWYQQTPGQGLQFLFEYFSETQRNKGNFPGRFSGRQFSNSRSEMNVSTLELGDSALYLCASSSGTGVEQYFGPGTRLTVT.

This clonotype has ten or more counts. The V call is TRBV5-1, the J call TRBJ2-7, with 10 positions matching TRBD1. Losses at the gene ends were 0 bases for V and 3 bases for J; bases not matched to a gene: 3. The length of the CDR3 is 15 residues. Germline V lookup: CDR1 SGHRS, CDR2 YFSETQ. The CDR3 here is CASSLGGTGVYEQYF. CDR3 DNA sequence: TGCGCCAGCAGCTTGGGCGGGACAGGGGTCTACGAGCAGTACTTC.

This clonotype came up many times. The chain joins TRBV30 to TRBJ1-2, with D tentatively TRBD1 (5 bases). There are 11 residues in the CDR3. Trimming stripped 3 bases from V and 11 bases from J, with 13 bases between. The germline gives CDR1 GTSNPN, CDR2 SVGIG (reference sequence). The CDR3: CAWRIAGRYTF. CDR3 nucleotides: TGTGCCTGGAGGATAGCAGGGCGGTACACCTTC.

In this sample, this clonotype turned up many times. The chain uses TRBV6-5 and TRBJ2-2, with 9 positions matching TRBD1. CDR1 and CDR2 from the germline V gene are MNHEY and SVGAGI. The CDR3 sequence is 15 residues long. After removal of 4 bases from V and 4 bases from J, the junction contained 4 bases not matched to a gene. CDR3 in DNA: TGTGCCAGCAGTTTACAGGGGGCGGGCACCGGGGAGCTGTTTTTT. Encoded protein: CASSLQGAGTGELFF.

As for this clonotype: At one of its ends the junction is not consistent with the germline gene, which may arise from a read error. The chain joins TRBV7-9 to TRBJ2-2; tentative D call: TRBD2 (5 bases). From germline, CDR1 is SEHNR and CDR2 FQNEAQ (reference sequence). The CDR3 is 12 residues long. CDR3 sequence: CASSFDIGELCF. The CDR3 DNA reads TGTGCCAGCAGCTTTGACATCGGGGAGCTGTGTTTT.

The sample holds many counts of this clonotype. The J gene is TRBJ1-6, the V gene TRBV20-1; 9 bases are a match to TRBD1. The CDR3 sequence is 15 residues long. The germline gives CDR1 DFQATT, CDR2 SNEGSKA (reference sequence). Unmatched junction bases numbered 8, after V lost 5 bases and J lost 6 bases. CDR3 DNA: TGCAGTGCTCCTACTGGGGGACAGGGTAATTCACCCCTCCACTTT. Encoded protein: CSAPTGGQGNSPLHF.

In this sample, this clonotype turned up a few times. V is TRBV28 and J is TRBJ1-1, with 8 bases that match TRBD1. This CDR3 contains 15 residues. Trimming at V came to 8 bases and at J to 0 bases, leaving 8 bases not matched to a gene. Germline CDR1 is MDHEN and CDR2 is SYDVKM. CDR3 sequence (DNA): TGTGCCAGCGGGGGGGACAGGTACATGAACACTGAAGCTTTCTTT. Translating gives CASGGDRYMNTEAFF.

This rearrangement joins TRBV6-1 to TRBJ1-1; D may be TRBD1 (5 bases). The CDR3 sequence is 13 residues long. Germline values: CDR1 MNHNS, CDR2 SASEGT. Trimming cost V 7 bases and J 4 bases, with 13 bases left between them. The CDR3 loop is CASIRGISTEAFF. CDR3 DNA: TGTGCCAGCATTCGGGGGATAAGCACTGAAGCTTTCTTT.

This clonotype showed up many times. The CDR3 bases are TGTGCCACCTTCCGGGGGAACACTGAAGCTTTCTTT. Translated: CATFRGNTEAFF. J is TRBJ1-1 and V is TRBV2, with D unclear. V lost 10 bases, J lost 1 base, and 10 bases lay in between. Germline values: CDR1 SNHLY, CDR2 FYNNEI. The CDR3 runs to 12 residues.

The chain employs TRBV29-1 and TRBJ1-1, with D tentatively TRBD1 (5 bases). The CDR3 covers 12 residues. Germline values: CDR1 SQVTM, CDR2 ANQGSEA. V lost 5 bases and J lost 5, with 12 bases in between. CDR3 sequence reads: CSVHRGRTEAFF. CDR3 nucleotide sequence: TGCAGCGTTCATCGGGGACGAACTGAAGCTTTCTTT. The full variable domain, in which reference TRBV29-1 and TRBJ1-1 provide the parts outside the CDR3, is SAVISQKPSRDICQRGTSLTIQCQVDSQVTMMFWYRQQPGQSLTLIATANQGSEATYESGFVIDKFPISRPNLTFSTLTVSNMSPEDSSIYLCSVHRGRTEAFFGQGTRLTVV.

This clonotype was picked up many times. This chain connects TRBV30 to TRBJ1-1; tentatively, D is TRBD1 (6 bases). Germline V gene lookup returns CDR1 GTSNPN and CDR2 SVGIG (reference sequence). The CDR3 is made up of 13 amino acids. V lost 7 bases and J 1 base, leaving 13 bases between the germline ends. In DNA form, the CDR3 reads TGTGCCTCTATTACAGGGAGGAACACTGAAGCTTTCTTT. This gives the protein CASITGRNTEAFF.

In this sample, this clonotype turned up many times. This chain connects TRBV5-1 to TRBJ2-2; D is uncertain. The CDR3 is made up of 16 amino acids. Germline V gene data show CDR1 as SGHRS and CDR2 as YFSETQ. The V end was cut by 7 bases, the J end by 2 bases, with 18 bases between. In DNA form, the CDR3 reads TGCGCCAGCTCCCATTACCGATACCCTAACACCGGGGAGCTGTTTTTT. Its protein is CASSHYRYPNTGELFF.

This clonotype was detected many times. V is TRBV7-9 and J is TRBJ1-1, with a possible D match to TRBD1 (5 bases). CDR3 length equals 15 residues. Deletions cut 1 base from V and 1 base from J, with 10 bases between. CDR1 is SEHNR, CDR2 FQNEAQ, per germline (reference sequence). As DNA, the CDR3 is TGTGCCAGCAGCTTAGGAATAGGGGAGAACACTGAAGCTTTCTTT. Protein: CASSLGIGENTEAFF. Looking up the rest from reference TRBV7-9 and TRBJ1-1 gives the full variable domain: DTGVSQNPRHKITKRGQNVTFRCDPISEHNRLYWYRQTLGQGPEFLTYFQNEAQLEKSRLLSDRFSAERPKGSFSTLEIQRTEQGDSAMYLCASSLGIGENTEAFFGQGTRLTVV.

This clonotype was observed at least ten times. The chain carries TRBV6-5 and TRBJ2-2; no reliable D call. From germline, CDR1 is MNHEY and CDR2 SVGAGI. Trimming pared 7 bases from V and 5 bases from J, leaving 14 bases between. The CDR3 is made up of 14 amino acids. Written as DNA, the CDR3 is TGTGCCAGCACAGGCTTTGGAAGGACCGGGGAGCTGTTTTTT. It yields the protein CASTGFGRTGELFF.